This T cell receptor (beta chain) stems from a study of human T cells and chemical hapten exposure. For the study at large: Per-sample TCR yields varied mainly from small pooled library volume differences.

The germline V gene has CDR1 SQVTM and CDR2 ANQGSEA. The CDR3 extends over 13 amino acids. Comment on this clonotype: A read error may produce the germline difference seen at one junction end.

TCRdb re-derived calls from the RACE reads in MiXCR, one entry per CDR3 protein. The sample has under 200,000 distinct CDR3 sequences; almost 30% are singletons. Described time point: pre-sensitization, week 0. As to treatment: therapeutic diphenylcyclopropenone sensitization with weekly scalp DPC. The material sequenced was whole blood, taken in connection with sensitization to the hapten diphenylcyclopropenone (DPC). This clonotype originated in a woman between 25 and 40 years old with alopecia areata. Some clones in this sample may be carry-over from other donors' samples. The chain links TRBV29-1 to TRBJ1-4; no definite D call. CDR3 in DNA: TGCAGCGCTTGGGAGAACGACGGCCCCCGCTTGCTTTTT. It is translated as CSAWENDGPRLLF. The whole variable domain, filled in from reference TRBV29-1 and TRBJ1-4, reads SAVISQKPSRDICQRGTSLTIQCQVDSQVTMMFWYRQQPGQSLTLIATANQGSEATYESGFVIDKFPISRPNLTFSTLTVSNMSPEDSSIYLCSAWENDGPRLLFGSGTQLSVL.